This TCR beta chain was identified in a study of blood T cells in healthy people across ages. Sample-barcoded 5' priming and a J-beta primer mix drove a second PCR of roughly 7 to 11 cycles. The authors tagged each cDNA molecule using a template-switch adaptor with 12 random nucleotides. MiXCR, applied by TCRdb to the 5' RACE reads, yields one record per CDR3 protein. The data show 540,000 or so distinct CDR3 sequences, with roughly a quarter seen just once and under 20% held by the top ten. General observations from the study: Older age coincided with a roughly linear decline in TCR beta diversity per million T cells.

The table lists this clonotype with a few counts. Its specificity is not known. Per sample, extraction of total RNA gave at least 5 micrograms in every case. The CDR3 sequence is 14 residues long. Trimming left V 3 bases short and J 5 bases short, with 10 bases between. The receptor was derived from an older woman in good health. Material for sequencing was blood. V usage is TRBV12-3 or TRBV12-4 and J usage is TRBJ2-2, with D perhaps TRBD1 (5 bases). The CDR3 sequence: CASSFLQATGELFF. The CDR3 DNA sequence: TGTGCCAGCAGTTTTTTACAGGCGACCGGGGAGCTGTTTTTT.